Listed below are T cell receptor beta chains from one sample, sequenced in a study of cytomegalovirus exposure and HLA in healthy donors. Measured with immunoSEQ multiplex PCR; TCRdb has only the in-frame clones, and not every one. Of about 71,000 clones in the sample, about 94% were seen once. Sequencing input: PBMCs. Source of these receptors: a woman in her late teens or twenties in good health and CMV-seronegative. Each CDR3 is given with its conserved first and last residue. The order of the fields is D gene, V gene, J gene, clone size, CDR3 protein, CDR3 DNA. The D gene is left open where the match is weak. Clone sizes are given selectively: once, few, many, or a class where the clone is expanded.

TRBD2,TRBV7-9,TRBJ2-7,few,CASSLGPAGDPYEQYF,TGTGCCAGCAGCTTAGGGCCAGCGGGAGACCCCTACGAGCAGTACTTC
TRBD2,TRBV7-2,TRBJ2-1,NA,CASSRLAGGEQFF,TGTGCCAGCAGCAGACTAGCGGGGGGTGAGCAGTTCTTC
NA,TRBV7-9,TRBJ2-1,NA,CASSSQGYEQFF,TGTGCCAGCAGCTCACAGGGCTATGAGCAGTTCTTC
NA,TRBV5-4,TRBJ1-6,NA,CASSLEAGLGSPLHF,TGTGCCAGCAGCTTGGAGGCAGGGCTAGGGTCACCCCTCCACTTT
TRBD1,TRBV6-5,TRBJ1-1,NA,CASRDRDTEAFF,TGTGCCAGCAGAGACAGGGACACTGAAGCTTTCTTT
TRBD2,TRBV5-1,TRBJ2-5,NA,CASSLGLAGGETQYF,TGCGCCAGCAGCTTGGGGCTAGCGGGGGGAGAGACCCAGTACTTC
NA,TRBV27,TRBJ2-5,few,CASSGWGEETQYF,TGTGCCAGCAGTGGTTGGGGGGAGGAGACCCAGTACTTC
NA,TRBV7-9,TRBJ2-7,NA,CASSPRLEVEQYF,TGTGCCAGCAGCCCCCGCTTAGAAGTCGAGCAGTACTTC
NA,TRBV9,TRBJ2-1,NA,CASSVDPGLSYNEQFF,TGTGCCAGCAGCGTAGATCCGGGACTCTCCTACAATGAGCAGTTCTTC
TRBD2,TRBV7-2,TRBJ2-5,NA,CASSPSGGAVLETQYF,TGTGCCAGCAGCCCGAGCGGGGGGGCCGTTTTAGAGACCCAGTACTTC
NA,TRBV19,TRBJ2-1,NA,CASSIPFGGKVDNEQFF,TGTGCCAGTAGTATCCCCTTTGGAGGGAAAGTAGACAATGAGCAGTTCTTC
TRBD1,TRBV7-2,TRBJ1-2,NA,CASSLGTGGYGYTF,TGTGCCAGCAGCTTAGGGACAGGGGGCTATGGCTACACCTTC
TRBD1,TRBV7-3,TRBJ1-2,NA,CANGQGYGYTF,TGTGCCAACGGACAGGGCTATGGCTACACCTTC
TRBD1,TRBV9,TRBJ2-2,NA,CASSPPPGQGFVWELFF,TGTGCCAGCAGCCCTCCACCGGGACAGGGGTTCGTTTGGGAGCTGTTTTTT
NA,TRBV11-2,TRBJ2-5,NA,CASSLNAIQETQYF,TGTGCCAGCAGCTTAAACGCGATCCAAGAGACCCAGTACTTC
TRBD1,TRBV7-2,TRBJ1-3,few,CASSPGQGNTIYF,TGTGCCAGCAGCCCGGGACAGGGAAACACCATATATTTT
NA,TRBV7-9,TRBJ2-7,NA,CASSSYLTPYEQYF,TGTGCCAGCAGCTCTTACCTAACCCCCTACGAGCAGTACTTC
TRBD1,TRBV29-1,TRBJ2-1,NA,CSVVRQGDSYNEQFF,TGCAGCGTTGTTCGGCAGGGGGATTCCTACAATGAGCAGTTCTTC
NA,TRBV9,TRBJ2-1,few,CASSVALVSYNEQFF,TGTGCCAGCAGCGTAGCGCTAGTTTCCTACAATGAGCAGTTCTTC
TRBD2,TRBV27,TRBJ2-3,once,CASSWAGVGTDTQYF,TGTGCCAGCAGTTGGGCGGGAGTTGGCACAGATACGCAGTATTTT
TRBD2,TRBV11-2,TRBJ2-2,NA,CASSLVSGSSTGELFF,TGTGCCAGCAGCTTAGTTAGCGGGAGTAGCACCGGGGAGCTGTTTTTT
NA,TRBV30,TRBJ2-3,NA,CAWTRGGVSTDTQYF,TGTGCCTGGACTCGTGGAGGGGTCTCCACAGATACGCAGTATTTT
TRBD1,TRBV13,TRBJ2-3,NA,CASSLVGQGTDTQYF,TGTGCCAGCAGCTTAGTGGGACAGGGAACAGATACGCAGTATTTT
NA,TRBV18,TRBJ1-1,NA,CASSPRGGGDTEAFF,TGTGCCAGCTCACCACGGGGAGGGGGGGACACTGAAGCTTTCTTT
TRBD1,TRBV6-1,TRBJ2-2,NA,CASMEGTGGTGELFF,TGTGCCAGCATGGAAGGGACAGGCGGCACCGGGGAGCTGTTTTTT
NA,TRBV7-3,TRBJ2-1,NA,CASSSRRDNEQFF,TGTGCCAGCAGCTCACGCAGGGACAATGAGCAGTTCTTC
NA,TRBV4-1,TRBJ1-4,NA,CASSQRPWPGEKLFF,TGCGCCAGCAGCCAGAGGCCCTGGCCGGGGGAAAAACTGTTTTTT
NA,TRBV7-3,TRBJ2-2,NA,CASRIETGELFF,TGTGCCAGCAGGATAGAAACCGGGGAGCTGTTTTTT
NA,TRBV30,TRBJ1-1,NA,CAWSPQAPFF,TGTGCCTGGAGTCCACAGGCACCTTTCTTT
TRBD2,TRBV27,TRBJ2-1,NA,CASSLSAGTMWYEQFF,TGTGCCAGCAGTTTATCGGCAGGGACTATGTGGTATGAGCAGTTCTTC
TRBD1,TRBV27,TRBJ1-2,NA,CASSPGRTGIGYTF,TGTGCCAGCAGTCCAGGACGGACAGGGATTGGCTACACCTTC
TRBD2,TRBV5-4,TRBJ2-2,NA,CASSRSGSTLTGELFF,TGTGCCAGCAGCCGGAGCGGGAGCACCCTAACCGGGGAGCTGTTTTTT
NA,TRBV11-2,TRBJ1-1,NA,CASSPQGRVTEAFF,TGTGCCAGCAGCCCACAGGGTCGAGTCACTGAAGCTTTCTTT
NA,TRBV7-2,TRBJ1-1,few,CASSTYWNTEAFF,TGTGCCAGCAGCACTTACTGGAACACTGAAGCTTTCTTT
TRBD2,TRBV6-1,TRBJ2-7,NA,CASDHLAGGGDEQYF,TGTGCCAGCGACCACTTAGCCGGGGGGGGAGACGAGCAGTACTTC